The rows below give T cell receptor beta chains drawn from one sample of a study of cytomegalovirus exposure and HLA in healthy donors. Sequencing was performed with immunoSEQ multiplex PCR; in TCRdb, only in-frame clones are kept and a portion is missing. The table shows about 240,000 clones, with 85% to 90% occurring only once. The sequencing input was PBMCs. The receptors shown here come from a young man in good health and CMV-seronegative. Both conserved end residues are part of each CDR3. The D gene is left open where the match is weak. Clone size is given for some rows only: seen once, a few or many times, or a class if the clone is expanded.

J: TRBJ1-4
D: TRBD1
size: once
V: TRBV9
CDR3: CASSVVPGGNEKLFF
DNA: TGTGCCAGCAGCGTAGTTCCAGGGGGAAATGAAAAACTGTTTTTT

J: TRBJ1-6
D: -
size: -
V: TRBV29-1
CDR3: CSVEERREGDNSPLHF
DNA: TGCAGCGTTGAAGAACGACGGGAGGGGGATAATTCACCCCTCCACTTT

J: TRBJ2-5
D: TRBD1
size: -
V: TRBV2
CDR3: CATGDRLQETQYF
DNA: TGTGCCACCGGGGACAGGCTCCAAGAGACCCAGTACTTC

J: TRBJ2-1
D: TRBD2
size: -
V: TRBV5-1
CDR3: CASSSLAGGYNEQFF
DNA: TGCGCCAGCAGCTCCCTAGCGGGTGGCTACAATGAGCAGTTCTTC

J: TRBJ1-2
D: TRBD1
size: -
V: TRBV6-5
CDR3: CASSPDRGESGYTF
DNA: TGTGCCAGCAGTCCCGACAGGGGAGAAAGTGGCTACACCTTC

J: TRBJ2-1
D: -
size: once
V: TRBV10-3
CDR3: CAIRETVTYNEQFF
DNA: TGTGCCATCAGAGAGACAGTGACCTACAATGAGCAGTTCTTC

J: TRBJ1-1
D: TRBD1
size: -
V: TRBV4-3
CDR3: CASSHSYRGNTEAFF
DNA: TGCGCCAGCAGCCATAGTTACAGGGGGAACACTGAAGCTTTCTTT

J: TRBJ1-5
D: -
size: -
V: TRBV7-8
CDR3: CASSSLRARGNQPQHF
DNA: TGTGCCAGCAGCTCCCTCCGGGCCAGGGGTAATCAGCCCCAGCATTTT

J: TRBJ2-3
D: -
size: -
V: TRBV2
CDR3: CASSVSGDRDTQYF
DNA: TGTGCCAGCAGTGTATCGGGGGATCGAGATACGCAGTATTTT

J: TRBJ2-7
D: -
size: -
V: TRBV5-6
CDR3: CASSRTWGHYEQYF
DNA: TGTGCCAGCAGCCGAACCTGGGGACACTACGAGCAGTACTTC

J: TRBJ2-1
D: TRBD1
size: -
V: TRBV5-4
CDR3: CASSPVDRGDNEQFF
DNA: TGTGCCAGCAGCCCGGTGGACAGGGGGGACAATGAGCAGTTCTTC

J: TRBJ2-7
D: TRBD2
size: -
V: TRBV4-1
CDR3: CASSHRSGGSNEQYF
DNA: TGCGCCAGCAGCCACCGTTCGGGAGGGAGCAACGAGCAGTACTTC

J: TRBJ2-1
D: TRBD2
size: -
V: TRBV10-2
CDR3: CASTKAGEGPNEQFF
DNA: TGCGCCAGCACCAAGGCGGGGGAGGGCCCCAATGAGCAGTTCTTC

J: TRBJ1-2
D: -
size: once
V: TRBV5-1
CDR3: CASSLGEGGYTF
DNA: TGCGCCAGCAGCTTGGGGGAGGGCGGCTACACCTTC

J: TRBJ2-1
D: -
size: -
V: TRBV7-2
CDR3: CASSFRPPDEQFF
DNA: TGTGCCAGCAGCTTCAGGCCCCCTGATGAGCAGTTCTTC

J: TRBJ1-3
D: TRBD1
size: -
V: TRBV4-3
CDR3: CASSQEPGGAGNTIYF
DNA: TGCGCCAGCAGCCAAGAACCAGGGGGCGCGGGGAACACCATATATTTT